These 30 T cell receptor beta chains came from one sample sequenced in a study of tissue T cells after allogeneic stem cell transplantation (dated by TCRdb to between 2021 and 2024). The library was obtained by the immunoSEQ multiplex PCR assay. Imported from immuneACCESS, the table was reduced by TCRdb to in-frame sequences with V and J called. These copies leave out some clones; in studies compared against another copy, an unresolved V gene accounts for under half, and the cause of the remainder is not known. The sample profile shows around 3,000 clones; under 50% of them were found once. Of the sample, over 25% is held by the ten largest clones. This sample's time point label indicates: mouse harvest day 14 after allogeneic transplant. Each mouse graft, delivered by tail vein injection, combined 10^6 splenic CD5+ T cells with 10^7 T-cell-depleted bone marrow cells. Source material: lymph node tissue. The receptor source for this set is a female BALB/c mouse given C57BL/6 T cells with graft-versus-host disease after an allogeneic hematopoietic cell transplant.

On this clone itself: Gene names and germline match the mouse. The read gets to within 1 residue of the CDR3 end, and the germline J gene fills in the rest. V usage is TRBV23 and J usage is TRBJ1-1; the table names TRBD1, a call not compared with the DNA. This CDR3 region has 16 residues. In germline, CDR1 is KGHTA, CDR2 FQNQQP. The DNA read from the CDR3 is TGCTCCAGCAGTCAATCGACAGGGGGGTCAAACACAGAAGTCTTC. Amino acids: CSSSQSTGGSNTEVF. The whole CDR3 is CSSSQSTGGSNTEVFF.

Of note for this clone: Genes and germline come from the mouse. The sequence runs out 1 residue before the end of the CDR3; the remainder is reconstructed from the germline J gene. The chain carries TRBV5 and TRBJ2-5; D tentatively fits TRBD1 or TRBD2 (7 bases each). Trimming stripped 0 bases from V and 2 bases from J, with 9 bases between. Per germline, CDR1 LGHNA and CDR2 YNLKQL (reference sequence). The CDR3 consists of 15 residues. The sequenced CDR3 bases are TGTGCCAGCAGCCAAGACAGGGGGGGCCAAGACACCCAGTAC. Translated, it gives CASSQDRGGQDTQY. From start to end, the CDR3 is CASSQDRGGQDTQYF.

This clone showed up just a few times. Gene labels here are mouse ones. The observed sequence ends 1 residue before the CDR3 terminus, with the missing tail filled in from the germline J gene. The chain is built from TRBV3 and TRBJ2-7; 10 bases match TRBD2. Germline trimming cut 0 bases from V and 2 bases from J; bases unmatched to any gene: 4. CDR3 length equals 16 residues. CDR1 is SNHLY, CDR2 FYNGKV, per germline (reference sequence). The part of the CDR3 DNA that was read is TGTGCCAGCAGCTTAGCGCGGCTGGGGGGGCCCTATGAACAGTAC. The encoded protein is CASSLARLGGPYEQY. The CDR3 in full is CASSLARLGGPYEQYF.

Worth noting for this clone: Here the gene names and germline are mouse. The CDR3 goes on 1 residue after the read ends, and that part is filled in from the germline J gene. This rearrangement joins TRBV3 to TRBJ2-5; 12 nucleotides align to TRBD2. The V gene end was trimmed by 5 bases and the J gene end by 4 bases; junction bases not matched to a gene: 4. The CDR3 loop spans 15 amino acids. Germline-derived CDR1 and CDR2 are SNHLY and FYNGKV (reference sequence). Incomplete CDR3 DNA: TGTGCCAGCAGCGACGGACTGGGGGGGAAAGACACCCAGTAC. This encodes CASSDGLGGKDTQY. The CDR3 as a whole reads CASSDGLGGKDTQYF. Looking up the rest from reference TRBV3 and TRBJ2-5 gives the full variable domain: GPKVLQIPSHQIIDMGQMVTLNCDPVSNHLYFYWYKQILGQQMEFLVNFYNGKVMEKSKLFKDQFSVERPDGSYFTLKIQPTALEDSAVYFCASSDGLGGKDTQYFGPGTRLLVL.

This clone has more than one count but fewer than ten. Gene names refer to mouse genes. The covered CDR3 bases are TGTGCCTGGACAGGGGCCCCAAACACAGAAGTCTTC. Its translation: CAWTGAPNTEVF. The entire CDR3 is CAWTGAPNTEVFF. This sequence joins TRBV31 and TRBJ1-1; D may be TRBD1 (6 bases). The read ends 1 residue shy of where the CDR3 ends; the end is completed using the germline J gene. The CDR3 length is 13 residues. The V and J ends lost 4 bases and 0 bases respectively, with 9 bases between them. Germline CDR1 reads GKSSPN; CDR2 reads SITVG.

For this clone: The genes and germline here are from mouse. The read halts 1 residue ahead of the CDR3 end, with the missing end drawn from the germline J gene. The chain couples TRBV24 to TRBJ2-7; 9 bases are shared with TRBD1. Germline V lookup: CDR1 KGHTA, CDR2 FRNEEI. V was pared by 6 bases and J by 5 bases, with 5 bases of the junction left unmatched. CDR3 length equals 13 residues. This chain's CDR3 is CASSPGTGHEQYF. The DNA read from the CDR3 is TGTGCCAGCAGCCCCGGGACAGGGCATGAACAGTAC.

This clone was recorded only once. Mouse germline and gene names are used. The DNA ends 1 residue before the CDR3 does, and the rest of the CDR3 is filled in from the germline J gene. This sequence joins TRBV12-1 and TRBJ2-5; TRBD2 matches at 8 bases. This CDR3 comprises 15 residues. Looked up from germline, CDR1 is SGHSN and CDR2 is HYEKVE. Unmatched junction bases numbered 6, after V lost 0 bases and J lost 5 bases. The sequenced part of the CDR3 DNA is TGTGCCAGCTCTCTCGAAGGGGGGGGCTTAGACACCCAGTAC. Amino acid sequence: CASSLEGGGLDTQY. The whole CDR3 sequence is CASSLEGGGLDTQYF. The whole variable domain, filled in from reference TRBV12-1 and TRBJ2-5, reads DSGVVQSPRHIIKEKGGRSVLTCIPISGHSNVVWYQQTLGKELKFLIQHYEKVERDKGFLPSRFSVQQFDDYHSEMNMSALELEDSAMYFCASSLEGGGLDTQYFGPGTRLLVL.

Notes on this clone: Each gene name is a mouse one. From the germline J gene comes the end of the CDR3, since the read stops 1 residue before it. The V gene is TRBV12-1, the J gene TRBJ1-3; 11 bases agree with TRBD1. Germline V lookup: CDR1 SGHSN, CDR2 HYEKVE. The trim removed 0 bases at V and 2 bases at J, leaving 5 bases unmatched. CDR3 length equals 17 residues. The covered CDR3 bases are TGTGCCAGCTCTCTCGCCGGGACAGGGGGGGCTGGAAATACGCTCTAT. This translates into CASSLAGTGGAGNTLY. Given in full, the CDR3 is CASSLAGTGGAGNTLYF. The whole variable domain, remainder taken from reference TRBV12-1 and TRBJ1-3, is DSGVVQSPRHIIKEKGGRSVLTCIPISGHSNVVWYQQTLGKELKFLIQHYEKVERDKGFLPSRFSVQQFDDYHSEMNMSALELEDSAMYFCASSLAGTGGAGNTLYFGEGSRLIVV.

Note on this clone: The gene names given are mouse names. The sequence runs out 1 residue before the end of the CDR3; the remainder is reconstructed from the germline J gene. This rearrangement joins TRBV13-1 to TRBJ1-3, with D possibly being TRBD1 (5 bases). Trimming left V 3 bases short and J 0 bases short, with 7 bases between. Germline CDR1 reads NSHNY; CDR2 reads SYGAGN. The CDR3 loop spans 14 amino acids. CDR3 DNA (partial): TGTGCCAGCAGTGGACAGCTTTCTGGAAATACGCTCTAT. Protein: CASSGQLSGNTLY. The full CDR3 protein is CASSGQLSGNTLYF.

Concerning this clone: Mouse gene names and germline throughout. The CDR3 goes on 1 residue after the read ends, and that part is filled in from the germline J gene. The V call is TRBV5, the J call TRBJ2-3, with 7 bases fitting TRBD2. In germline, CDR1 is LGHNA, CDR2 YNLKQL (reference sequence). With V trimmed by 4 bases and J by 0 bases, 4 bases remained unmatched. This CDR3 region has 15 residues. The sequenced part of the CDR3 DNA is TGTGCCAGCAGCCCGACTGGGTCTAGTGCAGAAACGCTGTAT. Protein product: CASSPTGSSAETLY. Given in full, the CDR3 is CASSPTGSSAETLYF.

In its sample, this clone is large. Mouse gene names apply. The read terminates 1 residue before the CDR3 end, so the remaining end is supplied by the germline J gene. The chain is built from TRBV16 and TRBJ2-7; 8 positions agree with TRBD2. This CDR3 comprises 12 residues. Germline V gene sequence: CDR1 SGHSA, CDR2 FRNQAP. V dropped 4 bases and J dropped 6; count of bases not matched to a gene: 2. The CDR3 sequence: CASSSWGVEQYF. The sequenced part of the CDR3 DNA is TGTGCAAGCAGCTCCTGGGGGGTTGAACAGTAC.

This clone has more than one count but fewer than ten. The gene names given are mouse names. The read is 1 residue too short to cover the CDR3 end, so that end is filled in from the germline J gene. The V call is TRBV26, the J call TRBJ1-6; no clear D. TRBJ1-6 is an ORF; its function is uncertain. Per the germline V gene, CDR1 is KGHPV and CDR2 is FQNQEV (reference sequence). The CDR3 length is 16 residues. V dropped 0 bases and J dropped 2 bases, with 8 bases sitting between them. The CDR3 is CASSLSGRTYNSPLYF. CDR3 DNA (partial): TGTGCCAGCAGTCTGTCGGGGAGGACCTATAATTCGCCCCTCTAC.

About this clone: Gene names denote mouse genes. CDR3 bases read: TGTGCCAGCAGTCCGGGGACAGTCACCACAGAAGTCTTC. Residues: CASSPGTVTTEVF. The whole CDR3 sequence reads CASSPGTVTTEVFF. The chain links TRBV26 to TRBJ1-1, with TRBD1 matching over 7 bases. The read ends 1 residue before the CDR3 terminus; that terminus is restored from the germline J gene. The CDR3 spans 14 residues. J was trimmed by 4 bases and V by 4 bases; bases with no gene match: 6. From germline, CDR1 is KGHPV and CDR2 FQNQEV (reference sequence).

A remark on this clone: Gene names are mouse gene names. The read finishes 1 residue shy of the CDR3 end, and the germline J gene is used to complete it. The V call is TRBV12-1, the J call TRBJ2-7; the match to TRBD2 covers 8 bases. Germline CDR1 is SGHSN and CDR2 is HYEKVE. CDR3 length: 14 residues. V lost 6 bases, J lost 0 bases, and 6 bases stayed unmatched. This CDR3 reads CASSLGLVSYEQYF. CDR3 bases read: TGTGCCAGCAGCCTGGGACTGGTCTCCTATGAACAGTAC.

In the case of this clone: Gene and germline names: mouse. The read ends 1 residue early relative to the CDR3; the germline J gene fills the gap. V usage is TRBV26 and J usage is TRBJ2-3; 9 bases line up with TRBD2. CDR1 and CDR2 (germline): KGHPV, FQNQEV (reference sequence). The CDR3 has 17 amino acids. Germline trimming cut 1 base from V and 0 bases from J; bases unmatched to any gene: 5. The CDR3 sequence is CASSLFGGARSAETLYF. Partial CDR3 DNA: TGTGCCAGCAGTCTGTTTGGGGGGGCGCGAAGTGCAGAAACGCTGTAT. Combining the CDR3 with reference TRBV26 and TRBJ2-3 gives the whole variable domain NSKVIQTPRYLVKGQGQKAKMRCIPEKGHPVVFWYQQNKNNEFKFLINFQNQEVLQQIDMTEKRFSAECPSNSPCSLEIQSSEAGDSALYLCASSLFGGARSAETLYFGSGTRLTVL.

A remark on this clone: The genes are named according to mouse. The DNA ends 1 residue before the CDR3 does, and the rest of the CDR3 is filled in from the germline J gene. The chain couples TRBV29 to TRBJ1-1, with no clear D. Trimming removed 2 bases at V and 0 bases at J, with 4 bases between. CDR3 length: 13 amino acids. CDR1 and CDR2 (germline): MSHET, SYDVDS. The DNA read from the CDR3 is TGTGCTAGCAGTTTAATGGCAAACACAGAAGTCTTC. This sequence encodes CASSLMANTEVF. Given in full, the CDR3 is CASSLMANTEVFF. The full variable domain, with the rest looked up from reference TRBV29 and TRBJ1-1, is DMKVTQMPRYLIKRMGENVLLECGQDMSHETMYWYRQDPGLGLQLIYISYDVDSNSEGDIPKGYRVSRKKREHFSLILDSAKTNQTSVYFCASSLMANTEVFFGKGTRLTVV.

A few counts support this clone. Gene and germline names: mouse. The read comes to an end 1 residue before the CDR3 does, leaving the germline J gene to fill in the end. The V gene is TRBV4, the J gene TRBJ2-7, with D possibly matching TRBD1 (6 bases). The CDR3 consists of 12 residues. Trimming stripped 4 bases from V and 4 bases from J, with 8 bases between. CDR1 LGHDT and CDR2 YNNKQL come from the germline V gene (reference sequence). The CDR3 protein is CASSLGQYEQYF. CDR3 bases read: TGTGCCAGCAGCTTGGGACAATATGAACAGTAC.

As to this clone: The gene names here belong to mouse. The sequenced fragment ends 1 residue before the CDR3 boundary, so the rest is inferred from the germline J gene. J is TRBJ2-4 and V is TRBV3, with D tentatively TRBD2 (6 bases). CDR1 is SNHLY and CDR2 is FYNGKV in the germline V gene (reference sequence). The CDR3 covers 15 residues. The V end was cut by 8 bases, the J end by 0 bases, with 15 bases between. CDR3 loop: CASARGGGSQNTLYF. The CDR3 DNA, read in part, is TGTGCCAGCGCTAGGGGTGGGGGTAGTCAAAACACCTTGTAC.

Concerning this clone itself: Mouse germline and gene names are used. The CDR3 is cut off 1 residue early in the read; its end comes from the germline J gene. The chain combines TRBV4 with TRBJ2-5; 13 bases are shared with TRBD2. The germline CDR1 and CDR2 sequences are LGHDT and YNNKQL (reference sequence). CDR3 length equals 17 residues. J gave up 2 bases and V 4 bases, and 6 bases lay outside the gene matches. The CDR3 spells CASSSRDWGGSQDTQYF. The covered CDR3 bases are TGTGCCAGCAGCTCCCGGGACTGGGGGGGGTCCCAAGACACCCAGTAC.

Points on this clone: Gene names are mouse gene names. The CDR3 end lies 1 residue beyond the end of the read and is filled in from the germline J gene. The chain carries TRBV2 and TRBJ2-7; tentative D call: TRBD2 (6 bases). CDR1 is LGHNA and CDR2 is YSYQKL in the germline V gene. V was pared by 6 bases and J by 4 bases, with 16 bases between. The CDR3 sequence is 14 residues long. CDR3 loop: CASSIRAGGYEQYF. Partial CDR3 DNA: TGTGCCAGCAGTATACGGGCGGGGGGATATGAACAGTAC.

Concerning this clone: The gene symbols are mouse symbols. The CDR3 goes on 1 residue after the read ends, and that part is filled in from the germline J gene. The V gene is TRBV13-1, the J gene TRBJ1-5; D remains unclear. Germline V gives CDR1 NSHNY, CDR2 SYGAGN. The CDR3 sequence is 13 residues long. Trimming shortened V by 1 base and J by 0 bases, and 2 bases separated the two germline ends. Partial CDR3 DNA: TGTGCCAGCAGTGATTATAACAACCAGGCTCCGCTT. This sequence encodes CASSDYNNQAPL. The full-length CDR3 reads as CASSDYNNQAPLF. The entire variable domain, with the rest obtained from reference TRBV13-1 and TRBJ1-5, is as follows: EAAVTQSPRNKVTVTGGNVTLSCRQTNSHNYMYWYRQDTGHGLRLIHYSYGAGNLRIGDVPDGYKATRTTQEDFFLLLELASPSQTSLYFCASSDYNNQAPLFGEGTRLSVL.

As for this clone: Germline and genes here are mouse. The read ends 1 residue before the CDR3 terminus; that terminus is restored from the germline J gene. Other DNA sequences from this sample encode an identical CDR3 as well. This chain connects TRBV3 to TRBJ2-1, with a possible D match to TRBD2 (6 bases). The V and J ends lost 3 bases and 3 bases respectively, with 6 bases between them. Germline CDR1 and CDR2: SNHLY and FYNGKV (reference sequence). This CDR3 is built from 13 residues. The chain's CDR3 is CASSLGGYAEQFF. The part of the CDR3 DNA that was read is TGTGCCAGCAGCTTGGGGGGCTATGCTGAGCAGTTC.

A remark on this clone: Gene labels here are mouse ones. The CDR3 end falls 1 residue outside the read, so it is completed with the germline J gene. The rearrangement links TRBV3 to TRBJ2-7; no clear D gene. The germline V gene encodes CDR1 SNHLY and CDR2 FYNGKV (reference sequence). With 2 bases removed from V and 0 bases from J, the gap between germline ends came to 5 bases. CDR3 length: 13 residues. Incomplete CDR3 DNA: TGTGCCAGCAGCTTACGGATCTCCTATGAACAGTAC. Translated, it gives CASSLRISYEQY. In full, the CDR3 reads CASSLRISYEQYF. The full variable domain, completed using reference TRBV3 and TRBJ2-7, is GPKVLQIPSHQIIDMGQMVTLNCDPVSNHLYFYWYKQILGQQMEFLVNFYNGKVMEKSKLFKDQFSVERPDGSYFTLKIQPTALEDSAVYFCASSLRISYEQYFGPGTRLTVL.

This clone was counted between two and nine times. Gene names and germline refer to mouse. The sequenced CDR3 bases are TGTGGTGCTAGACAAAATAACCAAGACACCCAGTAC. It encodes CGARQNNQDTQY. The whole CDR3 protein is CGARQNNQDTQYF. V gene TRBV20 combines with J gene TRBJ2-5; no firm D call. The read terminates 1 residue before the CDR3 end, so the remaining end is supplied by the germline J gene. The CDR3 contains 13 residues. Germline values: CDR1 GFQATS, CDR2 STVNSAI. Trimming took off 3 bases at V and 0 bases at J, with 7 bases between the two ends.

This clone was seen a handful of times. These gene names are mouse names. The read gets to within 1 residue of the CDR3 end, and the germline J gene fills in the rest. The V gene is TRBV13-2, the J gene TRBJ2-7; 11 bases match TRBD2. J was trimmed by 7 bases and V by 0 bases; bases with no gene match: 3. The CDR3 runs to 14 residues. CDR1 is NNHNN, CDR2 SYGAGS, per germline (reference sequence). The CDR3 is CASGDALGGLEQYF. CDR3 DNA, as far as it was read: TGTGCCAGCGGTGATGCACTGGGGGGGCTGGAACAGTAC.

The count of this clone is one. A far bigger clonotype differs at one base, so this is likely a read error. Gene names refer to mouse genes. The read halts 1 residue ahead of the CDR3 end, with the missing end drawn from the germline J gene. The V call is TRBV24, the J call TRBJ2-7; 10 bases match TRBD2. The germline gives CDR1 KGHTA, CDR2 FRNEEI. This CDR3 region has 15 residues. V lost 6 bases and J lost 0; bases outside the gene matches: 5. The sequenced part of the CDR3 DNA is TGTGCCAGCAGCCCTAACTGGGGGGGCTCCTATGAACAGTAC. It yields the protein CASSPNWGGSYEQY. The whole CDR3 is CASSPNWGGSYEQYF.

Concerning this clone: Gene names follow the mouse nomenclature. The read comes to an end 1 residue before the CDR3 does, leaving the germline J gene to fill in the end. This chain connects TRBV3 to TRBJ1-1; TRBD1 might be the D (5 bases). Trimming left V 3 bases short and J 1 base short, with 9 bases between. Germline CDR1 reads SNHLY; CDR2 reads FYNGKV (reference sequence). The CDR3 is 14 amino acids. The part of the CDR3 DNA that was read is TGTGCCAGCAGCTTGGGCAGGGAAAACACAGAAGTCTTC. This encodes CASSLGRENTEVF. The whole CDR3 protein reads CASSLGRENTEVFF.

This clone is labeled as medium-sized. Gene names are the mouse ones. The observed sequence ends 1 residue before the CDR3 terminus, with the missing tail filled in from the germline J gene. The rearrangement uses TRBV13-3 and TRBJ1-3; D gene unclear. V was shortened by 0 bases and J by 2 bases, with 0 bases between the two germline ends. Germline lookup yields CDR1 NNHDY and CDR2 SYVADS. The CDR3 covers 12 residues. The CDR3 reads CASSDAGNTLYF. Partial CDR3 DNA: TGTGCCAGCAGTGATGCTGGAAATACGCTCTAT.

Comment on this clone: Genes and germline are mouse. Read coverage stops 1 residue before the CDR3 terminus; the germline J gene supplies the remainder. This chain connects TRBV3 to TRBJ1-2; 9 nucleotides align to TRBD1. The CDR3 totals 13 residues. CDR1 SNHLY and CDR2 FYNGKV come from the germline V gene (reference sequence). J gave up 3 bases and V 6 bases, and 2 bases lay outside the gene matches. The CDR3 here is CASRTGGYSDYTF. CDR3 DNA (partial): TGTGCCAGCAGGACAGGGGGTTACTCCGACTACACC.

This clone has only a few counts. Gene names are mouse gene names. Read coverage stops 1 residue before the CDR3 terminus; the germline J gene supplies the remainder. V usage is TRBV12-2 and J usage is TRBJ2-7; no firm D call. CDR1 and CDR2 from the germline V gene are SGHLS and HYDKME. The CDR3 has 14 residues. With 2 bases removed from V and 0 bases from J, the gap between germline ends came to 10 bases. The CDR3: CASSHGKSSYEQYF. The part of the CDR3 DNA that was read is TGTGCCAGCTCTCACGGGAAAAGCTCCTATGAACAGTAC. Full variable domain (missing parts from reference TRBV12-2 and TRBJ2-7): NSGVVQSPRYIIKGKGERSILKCIPISGHLSVAWYQQTQGQELKFFIQHYDKMERDKGNLPSRFSVQQFDDYHSEMNMSALELEDSAVYFCASSHGKSSYEQYFGPGTRLTVL.